The 10 T cell receptor beta chains listed next were all sequenced from one sample in a study of T cell changes during pregnancy in multiple sclerosis. The table came from immunoSEQ multiplex PCR; TCRdb's copy has only in-frame clones and leaves some out. The data hold fewer than 70,000 clones, with roughly 92% observed a single time. This specimen was peripheral blood, taken in the second trimester of pregnancy. The receptors here all came from a female donor with multiple sclerosis, enrolled in a pregnancy study.

The chain is built from TRBV5-4 and TRBJ1-2; D remains ambiguous. V gave up 4 bases and J gave up 5 bases, with 6 bases separating them. This CDR3 is 11 amino acids long. CDR1 SGHNT and CDR2 YYREEE come from the germline V gene (reference sequence). The CDR3 bases are TGTGCCAGCAGCGCCGGTTATGGCTACACCTTC. Translated, it gives CASSAGYGYTF.

The gene calls are TRBV9 and TRBJ1-1, with 7 bases identical to TRBD1. CDR1 is SGDLS, CDR2 YYNGEE, per germline. The V and J ends lost 3 bases and 3 bases, in that order; junction bases with no gene match: 8. This CDR3 comprises 15 residues. The CDR3 sequence: CASSATGDLYTEAFF. The CDR3, as DNA: TGTGCCAGCAGCGCCACAGGGGACTTGTACACTGAAGCTTTCTTT.

V and J are TRBV29-1 and TRBJ1-2; 7 bases align to TRBD1. The ends lost 6 bases at V and 8 bases at J; junction bases unmatched: 12. This CDR3 is 13 amino acids long. Germline V gene lookup returns CDR1 SQVTM and CDR2 ANQGSEA. The CDR3 sequence: CSVDDRAGWGYTF. The DNA for the CDR3 is TGCAGCGTCGACGACAGGGCGGGGTGGGGCTACACCTTC.

The CDR3 loop reads CASSQADRASGNTIYF. DNA of the CDR3: TGTGCCAGCAGCCAGGCGGACAGGGCCAGTGGAAACACCATATATTTT. The V and J genes are TRBV14 and TRBJ1-3; TRBD1 aligns across 8 bases. The junction had 7 bases not matched to a gene; V was cut back by 3 bases and J by 3 bases. The CDR3 spans 16 residues. Germline CDR1 and CDR2: SGHDN and FVKESK.

The chain is built from TRBV4-3 and TRBJ2-1; TRBD2 matches at 8 bases. CDR1 and CDR2 from the germline V gene are LGHNA and YSLEER. This CDR3 region has 15 residues. The V segment lost 0 bases and the J segment 15 bases; nucleotides outside the gene matches: 13. CDR3 coding DNA: TGCGCCAGCAGCCAAGAGGCGGGAGGCCTAACTCGTCCGTTCTTC. Encoded protein: CASSQEAGGLTRPFF.

The chain links TRBV2 to TRBJ2-7, with unresolved D. V was cut by 5 bases and J by 4 bases, with 15 bases left in between. Germline values: CDR1 SNHLY, CDR2 FYNNEI. CDR3 length: 14 amino acids. CDR3 DNA: TGTGCCAGCAGTTTGGGCCCGTACCAATACGAGCAGTACTTC. The encoded protein is CASSLGPYQYEQYF.

This clone was counted a few times. The V call is TRBV6-5, the J call TRBJ1-5; D is perhaps TRBD1 (5 bases). The CDR3 has 14 residues. Deletions cut 6 bases from V and 4 bases from J, with 13 bases between. Looked up from germline, CDR1 is MNHEY and CDR2 is SVGAGI. Here the CDR3 reads CASSPTEYNQPQHF. CDR3 in DNA: TGTGCCAGCAGCCCGACAGAATATAATCAGCCCCAGCATTTT.

The chain joins TRBV19 to TRBJ1-3; 9 bases agree with TRBD1. This CDR3 comprises 15 residues. Germline loops: CDR1 LNHDA, CDR2 SQIVND (reference sequence). Losses at the gene ends were 7 bases for V and 3 bases for J; bases not matched to a gene: 7. The CDR3, as DNA: TGTGCCAGTACCTCACAGGGGGCTGTTGGAAACACCATATATTTT. Its translation is CASTSQGAVGNTIYF.

The chain links TRBV6-4 to TRBJ1-1; 11 positions match TRBD1. J gave up 1 base and V 7 bases, and 11 bases lay outside the gene matches. This CDR3 spans 17 amino acids. Germline CDR1 MRHNA, CDR2 SNTAGT. Here the CDR3 reads CASMRTGGDNWNTEAFF. The CDR3 region has the DNA TGTGCCAGCATGAGGACAGGGGGCGATAATTGGAACACTGAAGCTTTCTTT.

V is TRBV7-3 and J is TRBJ2-2; 7 bases map to TRBD2. This CDR3 is built from 16 residues. With V trimmed by 5 bases and J by 0 bases, 6 bases remained unmatched. CDR1 is SGHTA, CDR2 FQGTGA, per germline. The CDR3 sequence is CASSQASGANTGELFF. The DNA for the CDR3 is TGTGCCAGCAGCCAAGCTAGCGGTGCGAACACCGGGGAGCTGTTTTTT.